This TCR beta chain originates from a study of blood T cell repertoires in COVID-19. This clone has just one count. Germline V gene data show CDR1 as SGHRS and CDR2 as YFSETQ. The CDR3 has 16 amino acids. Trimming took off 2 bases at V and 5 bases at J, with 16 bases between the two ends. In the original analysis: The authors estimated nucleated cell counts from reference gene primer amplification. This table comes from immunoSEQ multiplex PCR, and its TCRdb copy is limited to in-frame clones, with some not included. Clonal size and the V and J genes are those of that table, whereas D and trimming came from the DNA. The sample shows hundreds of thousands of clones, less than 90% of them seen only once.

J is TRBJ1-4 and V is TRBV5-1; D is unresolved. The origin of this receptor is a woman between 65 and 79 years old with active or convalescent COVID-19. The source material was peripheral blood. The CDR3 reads CASSFARGGENEKLFF. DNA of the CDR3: TGCGCCAGCAGCTTTGCGCGGGGAGGTGAGAATGAAAAACTGTTTTTT.